Detailed here is one T cell receptor (beta chain). Its target antigen remains unknown. No much larger clone exists at a distance of one base, and base qualities are not known. The sample belongs to a study of blood T cell repertoires in COVID-19 (dated by TCRdb to the early 2020s). A note on the overall study: Samples covering the acute and convalescent phases of COVID-19 were provided by collaborators in the United States, Italy and Spain. The material from the prospective study consisted of cDNA or gDNA derived from T cells, B-cell-depleted T cells, or PBMCs. The dataset comprised deeply sampled blood TCRbeta repertoires from subjects exposed to, actively infected with, or recovered from COVID-19. The repertoires were released in a freely available public database intended as a resource for research on the immune response to SARS-CoV-2. Samples came from the ongoing ImmuneRACE study (first 160 participants) plus 1,254 subjects from 6 global collaborators. A de-identified subject ID, COVID-19 status, age in years and sex were almost always included in the sample metadata. Where HLA class I and class II types were available, the types were taken from metadata supplied by the sample provider, not from assay-based typing. Paper-wide results and their limitations: How much clinical and demographic metadata was included differed by source and by participant, and the metadata was provided uncurated.

The immunoSEQ Assay, a bias-controlled multiplex PCR, was used to amplify TCRbeta CDR3 regions from genomic DNA. The study's own analysis went as follows. The number of nucleated cells in each sample was estimated from the amplification of reference gene primers within the assay. Sequence reads were collapsed and filtered to measure the absolute abundance of every unique TCRbeta CDR3 rearrangement. Productive Simpson clonality was computed per sample as the square root of Simpson's diversity index over productive rearrangements. TCRdb obtained this table from immuneACCESS and retained in-frame rearrangements with V and J assigned. These tables miss some clones; where compared with another copy, unresolved V genes account for less than half of the shortfall, and the remainder is unexplained. V, J and clone size derive from that table, while D and trimming were established from the DNA sequence. The sample data list about 180,000 clones, and roughly 84% of these were observed just once. The ten biggest clones cover roughly 7.2% of the sample.

In Seattle, one collaborating source enrolled patients while the infection was active and tracked those patients longitudinally over the course of disease. Whole blood was collected in K2EDTA tubes by collaborating institutions according to the institutions' own protocols. For TCRbeta analysis, collaborators shipped samples as frozen whole blood, isolated PBMCs, or DNA extracted from either of those sample types. CDR1 and CDR2 are read off the germline V gene as SGDLS and YYNGEE. From the cysteine through the phenylalanine, the CDR3 covers 15 amino acids. Here the CDR3 DNA is all that survives: 45 bases in frame from base 1. Compared with germline, V lacks 3 bases and J lacks 3 bases; bases without a gene match: 5.

The TCR comes from a woman aged 40 to 49 with COVID-19, enrolled during active disease. Sample: peripheral blood. The chain is assembled from TRBV9 and TRBJ2-2; 7 bases in between match TRBD1. The encoded CDR3 is CASSGQGPHTGELFF. Here is the DNA: TGTGCCAGCAGCGGACAGGGCCCCCACACCGGGGAGCTGTTTTTT.